A single sample gave rise to the 17 T cell receptor beta chains below, sequenced in a study of T cell responses to AZD1222 COVID-19 vaccine. Generated by immunoSEQ multiplex PCR, the TCRdb table keeps only in-frame clones and is missing some. The table includes around 110,000 clones, roughly 87% detected once. Sequencing was performed on peripheral blood, taken on day 0 of AZD1222 vaccination. These receptors all stem from an adult in good health.

The V gene is TRBV13, the J gene TRBJ2-5; 10 nucleotides line up with TRBD2. The CDR3 loop spans 17 amino acids. The trim removed 5 bases at V and 3 bases at J, leaving 12 bases unmatched. Looked up from germline, CDR1 is PRHDT and CDR2 is FYEKMQ (reference sequence). CDR3 region: CASSPESGGAGKETQYF. The DNA for the CDR3 is TGTGCCAGCAGCCCTGAGAGCGGGGGGGCTGGGAAAGAGACCCAGTACTTC. Together with reference TRBV13 and TRBJ2-5, the CDR3 gives the full variable domain: AAGVIQSPRHLIKEKRETATLKCYPIPRHDTVYWYQQGPGQDPQFLISFYEKMQSDKGSIPDRFSAQQFSDYHSELNMSSLELGDSALYFCASSPESGGAGKETQYFGPGTRLLVL.

The chain links TRBV7-9 to TRBJ1-3; TRBD1 matches 8 bases. CDR1 is SEHNR, CDR2 FQNEAQ, per germline (reference sequence). The CDR3 totals 15 residues. V lost 5 bases and J lost 0; bases outside the gene matches: 3. CDR3 residues: CASSPQGASGNTIYF. Here the CDR3 DNA reads TGTGCCAGCAGCCCGCAGGGGGCCTCTGGAAACACCATATATTTT.

The rearrangement joins TRBV27 to TRBJ2-5; the match to TRBD2 covers 7 bases. V lost 7 bases to trimming and J lost 4 bases; unmatched junction nucleotides: 6. This CDR3 is 13 amino acids long. Germline V CDR1 and CDR2: MNHEY, SMNVEV (reference sequence). The CDR3 DNA reads TGTGCCAGCACTCGGGGGGATGGAGAGACCCAGTACTTC. As protein: CASTRGDGETQYF.

The chain uses TRBV27 and TRBJ2-7; D not resolved. This CDR3 is 14 amino acids long. V lost 5 bases to trimming and J lost 3 bases, with 14 bases between them. CDR1 MNHEY and CDR2 SMNVEV come from the germline V gene (reference sequence). CDR3 nucleotide sequence: TGTGCCAGCAGTCCCTCCAATGGCTACTACGAGCAGTACTTC. It yields the protein CASSPSNGYYEQYF.

The chain couples TRBV4-1 to TRBJ1-5, with D unclear. Germline V gene sequence: CDR1 MGHRA, CDR2 YSYEKL. V lost 0 bases, J lost 5 bases, and 11 bases lay in between. CDR3 size: 15 residues. The CDR3 loop is CASSQEKTYYQPQHF. The DNA of the CDR3 is TGCGCCAGCAGCCAAGAGAAAACGTATTATCAGCCCCAGCATTTT.

The gene calls are TRBV9 and TRBJ2-1; D gene ambiguous. The CDR3 is 16 residues long. From germline, CDR1 is SGDLS and CDR2 YYNGEE. V lost 0 bases and J 1 base, leaving 11 bases between the germline ends. Here the CDR3 reads CASSVEPSWSYNEQFF. The CDR3 DNA reads TGTGCCAGCAGCGTAGAACCGAGTTGGTCCTACAATGAGCAGTTCTTC.

This clone was counted a single time. The chain links TRBV14 to TRBJ1-1; 11 bases fit TRBD1. In germline, CDR1 is SGHDN, CDR2 FVKESK. The V and J ends lost 4 bases and 7 bases, in that order; junction bases with no gene match: 8. The CDR3 runs to 15 residues. Here the CDR3 DNA reads TGTGCCAGCAGCCCCAAGGGACAGGGGGTTGTTGAAGCTTTCTTT. Translating gives CASSPKGQGVVEAFF.

The rearrangement joins TRBV4-2 to TRBJ2-5; TRBD2 aligns across 8 bases. The CDR3 spans 16 residues. Germline V CDR1 and CDR2: LGHNA, YNFKEQ. Trimming took 4 bases from V and 0 from J; bases not matched to a gene: 7. CDR3 region: CASSPRQAGDQETQYF. CDR3 DNA: TGTGCCAGCAGCCCTAGGCAAGCGGGGGACCAAGAGACCCAGTACTTC.

The chain's CDR3 is CASTVTGKVYGYTF. The CDR3 nucleotides are TGTGCCAGCACGGTGACAGGTAAAGTGTATGGCTACACCTTC. This chain connects TRBV21-1 to TRBJ1-2; no DNA check was done on the table's D call, TRBD1. TRBV21-1 is a listed pseudogene. The CDR3 loop spans 14 amino acids.

J is TRBJ1-2 and V is TRBV25-1; no clear D gene. The length of the CDR3 is 14 residues. Germline V gene sequence: CDR1 MGHDK, CDR2 SYGVNS. V lost 5 bases to trimming and J lost 5 bases, with 15 bases between them. The CDR3, as DNA: TGTGCCAGCAGTCCCGAAGGCGCGCATTATGGCTACACCTTC. It codes for CASSPEGAHYGYTF.

J is TRBJ2-7 and V is TRBV27; TRBD1 matches at 7 bases. V gave up 4 bases and J gave up 2 bases; unmatched junction bases: 2. Germline loops: CDR1 MNHEY, CDR2 SMNVEV (reference sequence). The CDR3 extends over 13 amino acids. The CDR3 DNA sequence: TGTGCCAGCAGTTATGGGACAGCCTACGAGCAGTACTTC. This encodes CASSYGTAYEQYF.

This clone was found once. This chain links TRBV3-1 (or the pseudogene TRBV3-2) with TRBJ2-6; D is undetermined. CDR3 length: 13 amino acids. Germline V gene sequence: CDR1 LGHDT, CDR2 YNNKEL (reference sequence). Trimming took 3 bases from V and 4 from J, leaving 4 bases between them. The CDR3 loop is CASSHVGANVLTF. CDR3 coding DNA: TGTGCCAGCAGCCATGTAGGGGCCAACGTCCTGACTTTC.

J is TRBJ1-5 and V is TRBV2, with D uncertain. This CDR3 is built from 16 residues. Trimming removed 6 bases at V and 5 bases at J, with 20 bases between. Germline V gene sequence: CDR1 SNHLY, CDR2 FYNNEI. The CDR3 reads CASRIDRTARDQPQHF. Written as DNA, the CDR3 is TGTGCCAGCAGAATCGATAGAACGGCTCGGGATCAGCCCCAGCATTTT.

The chain recombines TRBV7-9 with TRBJ2-3; 7 bases align to TRBD1. Unmatched junction bases numbered 9, after V lost 1 base and J lost 5 bases. The CDR3 has 16 amino acids. Germline V gene sequence: CDR1 SEHNR, CDR2 FQNEAQ (reference sequence). In nucleotides, the CDR3 is TGTGCCAGCAGCTTAGACTTCGGGACAGAGTTAGATACGCAGTATTTT. It is translated as CASSLDFGTELDTQYF.

V is TRBV25-1 and J is TRBJ2-1; 7 nucleotides align to TRBD1. With V trimmed by 0 bases and J by 10 bases, 6 bases remained unmatched. This CDR3 contains 14 residues. Germline loops: CDR1 MGHDK, CDR2 SYGVNS. The CDR3 nucleotides are TGTGCCAGCAGTGAATATACAGGGGAGTTGGAGCAGTTCTTC. It encodes CASSEYTGELEQFF.

The J gene is TRBJ1-1, the V gene TRBV12-3 or TRBV12-4, with D possibly being TRBD1 (6 bases). CDR3 size: 13 residues. Deletions cut 5 bases from V and 11 bases from J, with 18 bases between. CDR3 amino acids: CASSTPGGLEAFF. CDR3 nucleotide sequence: TGTGCCAGCAGTACCCCCGGGGGCCTAGAGGCTTTCTTT.

This rearrangement joins TRBV19 to TRBJ1-2; D unresolved. The CDR3 spans 16 residues. The V gene's germline CDR1 is LNHDA and CDR2 SQIVND (reference sequence). Trimming pared 4 bases from V and 4 bases from J, leaving 19 bases between. The CDR3 DNA is TGTGCCAGTAGTAAGTTGGACGCCAGCCGCTCCTATGGCTACACCTTC. Translating gives CASSKLDASRSYGYTF. Supplemented by reference TRBV19 and TRBJ1-2, the full variable domain reads DGGITQSPKYLFRKEGQNVTLSCEQNLNHDAMYWYRQDPGQGLRLIYYSQIVNDFQKGDIAEGYSVSREKKESFPLTVTSAQKNPTAFYLCASSKLDASRSYGYTFGSGTRLTVV.